Below, 5 T cell receptor beta chains from the same sample are listed, as sequenced in a study of blood T cells in healthy people across ages. A sample-barcoded 5' primer and a J-beta primer mix were used in a second PCR of about 7 to 12 cycles. TCRdb analysed the 5' RACE reads with MiXCR anew, one entry per CDR3 protein. The sample lists 870,000 or so distinct CDR3 sequences; more than 25% were seen once. The sequenced sample consisted of blood. Receptors were obtained from a woman older than 75 in good health.

This clonotype was seen a handful of times. V gene TRBV10-3 combines with J gene TRBJ2-2, with D maybe TRBD2 (5 bases). The V and J ends lost 8 bases and 5 bases respectively, with 18 bases between them. Germline V lookup: CDR1 ENHRY, CDR2 SYGVKD. The length of the CDR3 is 15 residues. The CDR3 is CAIAVTEAFTGELFF. The CDR3 bases are TGTGCCATCGCAGTCACGGAGGCCTTTACCGGGGAGCTGTTTTTT.

This clonotype occurred many times. The rearrangement uses TRBV12-3 or TRBV12-4 and TRBJ2-7; D may be TRBD1 or TRBD2 (5 bases each). CDR3 length: 14 amino acids. Trimming took 6 bases from V and 7 from J, leaving 19 bases between them. For the CDR3, the DNA is TGTGCCAGCAGCCTAGGGACGGCCTCGGGGGAGCAGTACTTC. This encodes CASSLGTASGEQYF.

Ten or more counts support this clonotype. This chain connects TRBV12-3 or TRBV12-4 to TRBJ1-4; D is ambiguous. CDR3 length equals 15 residues. Trimming took 5 bases from V and 7 from J, leaving 17 bases between them. The CDR3: CASSPRTHRGEKLFF. CDR3 in DNA: TGTGCCAGCAGTCCCCGGACCCACAGAGGTGAAAAACTGTTTTTT.

J is TRBJ1-5 and V is TRBV20-1, with D maybe TRBD1 (5 bases). Trimming took 6 bases from V and 6 from J, leaving 15 bases between them. This CDR3 has 13 residues. CDR1 and CDR2 from the germline V gene are DFQATT and SNEGSKA (reference sequence). The CDR3 loop reads CSARDRESQPQHF. CDR3 nucleotide sequence: TGCAGTGCCCGGGACCGGGAAAGTCAGCCCCAGCATTTT.

This chain joins TRBV12-3 or TRBV12-4 and TRBJ1-3; 10 bases align to TRBD1. V lost 5 bases, J lost 1 base, and 2 bases stayed unmatched. The CDR3 totals 15 residues. CDR3 region: CASSRQGASGNTIYF. Here the CDR3 DNA reads TGTGCCAGCAGTCGACAGGGGGCTTCTGGAAACACCATATATTTT.